One TCR beta chain is described in this entry. Its matching antigen is unknown. The protocol was immunoSEQ multiplex PCR, while the TCRdb copy is restricted to in-frame clones and leaves out a portion. The sample includes 180,000 or so clones, approximately 93% seen only once; the top ten take about 1%. The CDR3 contains 14 residues. The germline V gene encodes CDR1 SGHDT and CDR2 YYEEEE. V gave up 0 bases and J gave up 7 bases, with 13 bases separating them. This sample was included in a study of T cell responses to AZD1222 COVID-19 vaccine. The study's findings and limits: Targeting of unmutated variant regions was reportedly seen in nearly half of spike-specific TCRs. Two AZD1222 doses significantly raised spike-specific TCR breadth and depth over controls.

The analysis combined second doses at about 4 or about 12 weeks. This clonotype was sampled from an adult who received the AZD1222 COVID-19 vaccine. This chain uses TRBV5-6 with TRBJ2-5; a weak D match, TRBD2 (5 bases). Sequencing was performed on peripheral blood, taken 28 days after the second AZD1222 dose. CDR3 DNA: TGTGCCAGCAGCTTGGGGCTAGCTGTTGCGACCCAGTACTTC. Its translation: CASSLGLAVATQYF.